The following is a TCR beta chain sequence with its context. What it binds is not known. This sample is part of a study of tumor and adjacent non-tumor tissue in lung cancer. Background on the study: Patients comprised roughly 12 adenocarcinoma, a couple of squamous cell carcinoma and 1 small cell lung cancer. Study results and limitations: Tumor repertoires had a smaller top 100 clone share than normal lung. TCR diversity was significantly greater in tumor than normal lung tissue.

The template was RNA from unsorted bulk tissue. V lost 0 bases and J lost 5, with 8 bases in between. This CDR3 has 13 residues. Germline loops: CDR1 DFQATT, CDR2 SNEGSKA (reference sequence). Three rounds of nested PCR, following a modified ARM-PCR protocol, produced the TCRbeta library. TCRdb analysed the multiplex PCR reads with MiXCR anew, one entry per CDR3 protein. The table shows 81,000 or so distinct CDR3 sequences, with over 80% occurring only once. The J gene is TRBJ1-5, the V gene TRBV20-1; D is undetermined. The TCR sequence derives from a woman in her fifties or sixties with non-small cell lung cancer. Sequencing was performed on lung tumor tissue. Here the CDR3 DNA reads TGCAGTGCTAGAGAACATAGTGATCAGCCCCAGCATTTT. Encoded protein: CSAREHSDQPQHF.